A selection of T cell receptor beta chains follows, all from one sample in a study of PD-L1 blockade in urothelial cancer. TCRdb's table, derived via immunoSEQ multiplex PCR, lists solely in-frame clones and lacks some. The table records approximately 47,000 clones, around four fifths of them present only once. The source was PBMCs, collected around atezolizumab (anti-PD-L1) treatment. The receptors were gathered from a man in his fifties or sixties with urothelial cancer. Each CDR3 is given with its conserved first and last residue. D genes are given only for firm matches. Some rows have no size entry. The others give once, few or many, or a class for an expanded clone.

once	TRBD1	TRBV28	TRBJ1-2	TGTGCCACCCCGTCTGACAGGGTGAACCTTCGCAATGGCTACACCTTC	CATPSDRVNLRNGYTF
NA	TRBD1	TRBV7-6	TRBJ2-7	TGTGCCAGCAGCTTTAAAGTAGGGGGCGACGAGCAGTACTTC	CASSFKVGGDEQYF
NA	NA	TRBV5-8	TRBJ1-1	TGTGCCAGCAGCCTCCGGGACTTGATGAACACTGAAGCTTTCTTT	CASSLRDLMNTEAFF
NA	NA	TRBV27	TRBJ2-3	TGTGCCAGCAGCTTGGCGGGGGCCCGCACAGATACGCAGTATTTT	CASSLAGARTDTQYF
few	NA	TRBV29-1	TRBJ2-7	TGCAGCGGGCAACAGGGAGAGAGCTCCTACGAGCAGTACTTC	CSGQQGESSYEQYF
NA	NA	TRBV18	TRBJ1-3	TGTGCCAGCTCACCCGCGGGGGCTTCTGGAAACACCATATATTTT	CASSPAGASGNTIYF
once	NA	TRBV28	TRBJ1-1	TGTGCCAGCACCTTGGGCTCTGAAGCTTTCTTT	CASTLGSEAFF
few	TRBD1	TRBV7-3	TRBJ2-1	TGTGCCAGCAGCTCTGAGCAGGGGGCGCAGTTCTTC	CASSSEQGAQFF
NA	NA	TRBV18	TRBJ1-2	TGTGCCAGCTCACCATCTACGATAGCGGACTATGGCTACACCTTC	CASSPSTIADYGYTF
NA	NA	TRBV5-4	TRBJ2-3	TGTGCCAGCAGCTTGGGGGCGACAGATACGCAGTATTTT	CASSLGATDTQYF
NA	NA	TRBV20-1	TRBJ1-1	TGCAGTGCTAGGGGCACTCGCGGGGACCCCTTT	CSARGTRGDPF
NA	TRBD1	TRBV4-2	TRBJ1-2	TGTGCCAGCAGCCAAGCGGGACAGGGTGTTAATGGCTACACCTTC	CASSQAGQGVNGYTF
NA	NA	TRBV10-3	TRBJ1-2	TGTGCCATCAGTGATCAGGGGAGCAGCTATGGCTACACCTTC	CAISDQGSSYGYTF
NA	TRBD2	TRBV6-5	TRBJ2-3	TGTGCCAGCAGTTGGGGTGGCGGGGGAAGGACAGATACGCAGTATTTT	CASSWGGGGRTDTQYF
once	NA	TRBV11-2	TRBJ2-7	TGTGCCAGCAGCCTGGTCCTAGCCGGTTACGAGCAGTACTTC	CASSLVLAGYEQYF
NA	TRBD1	TRBV6-5	TRBJ1-1	TGTGCCAGCAGGTTTGGACAGGGGAACACTGAAGCTTTCTTT	CASRFGQGNTEAFF
NA	NA	TRBV7-8	TRBJ1-2	TGTGCCAGCAGCTTACATGCAGGGTCCTATGGCTACACCTTC	CASSLHAGSYGYTF
NA	TRBD2	TRBV5-5	TRBJ2-5	TGTGCCAGCAGCCCATTAGCGGGGGGGCGGGCAGAGACCCAGTACTTC	CASSPLAGGRAETQYF
once	NA	TRBV7-9	TRBJ2-2	TGTGCCAGCAGCATCCGGCGGGGTCGGACCGGGGAGCTGTTTTTT	CASSIRRGRTGELFF
NA	NA	TRBV2	TRBJ1-1	TGTGCCAGCACCATCGGGGGGAACACTGAAGCTTTCTTT	CASTIGGNTEAFF
NA	NA	TRBV11-2	TRBJ2-1	TGTGCCAGCAGCGCCCAGGGTGGCGAGCAGTTCTTC	CASSAQGGEQFF
NA	TRBD2	TRBV5-1	TRBJ2-4	TGCGCCAGCAGCCTGGCAGGTAGCGGGGGCCGGGAGAACATTCAGTACTTC	CASSLAGSGGRENIQYF
NA	NA	TRBV4-1	TRBJ2-1	TGCGCCAGCGCGAGTGAAAGCCAATCCTACAATGAGCAGTTCTTC	CASASESQSYNEQFF
few	TRBD1	TRBV7-9	TRBJ1-2	TGTGCCAGCAGCCCCAGGACAGGGTATGGCTACACCTTC	CASSPRTGYGYTF
NA	NA	TRBV6-5	TRBJ1-2	TGTGCCAGCCTGAAGGTCGAGGGCGGCTACACCTTC	CASLKVEGGYTF
NA	TRBD1	TRBV29-1	TRBJ2-5	TGCAGCGTGCAGGGGGTAGGTGAGACCCAGTACTTC	CSVQGVGETQYF
NA	TRBD1	TRBV2	TRBJ2-6	TGTGCCAGCAAGGGTACTCTCGGACAGGCACCTACTGTGAAGAGCTCTGGGGCCAACGTCCTGACTTTC	CASKGTLGQAPTVKSSGANVLTF
NA	TRBD2	TRBV7-3	TRBJ2-7	TGTGCCAGCAGCTTAGAAAGCGGGAGGGCTTACGAGCAGTACTTC	CASSLESGRAYEQYF
NA	TRBD2	TRBV11-2	TRBJ2-5	TGTGCCAGCAGCTTTATGCGGGGGGGAACTCAAGAGACCCAGTACTTC	CASSFMRGGTQETQYF